Here is one T cell receptor (beta chain) with its context. Its antigen is currently unknown. The authors isolated at least 6 million PBMCs per sample. No fewer than 5.5 micrograms of total RNA were isolated from every sample. Combining a sample-barcoded 5' primer with a J-beta primer mix, a second PCR ran for roughly 7 to 12 cycles. TCRdb reprocessed the 5' RACE reads with MiXCR, giving one entry per CDR3 protein. The data contain approximately 810,000 distinct CDR3 sequences, 25% to 30% of them singletons. These data originate in a study of blood T cells in healthy people across ages. General study points: A strong correlation between TCR beta diversity and naive T cell percentage was seen.

The CDR3 has 14 amino acids. V was shortened by 6 bases and J by 8 bases, with 19 bases between the two germline ends. Per germline, CDR1 MDHEN and CDR2 SYDVKM. This rearrangement joins TRBV28 to TRBJ1-2, with D possibly TRBD1 on 6 matching bases. Specimen: blood. This TCR derives from a woman of 80 years or more in good health. The DNA for the CDR3 is TGTGCCAGCAGATCACCGGTAAAGGGGGTCGGCTACACCTTC. Protein product: CASRSPVKGVGYTF.